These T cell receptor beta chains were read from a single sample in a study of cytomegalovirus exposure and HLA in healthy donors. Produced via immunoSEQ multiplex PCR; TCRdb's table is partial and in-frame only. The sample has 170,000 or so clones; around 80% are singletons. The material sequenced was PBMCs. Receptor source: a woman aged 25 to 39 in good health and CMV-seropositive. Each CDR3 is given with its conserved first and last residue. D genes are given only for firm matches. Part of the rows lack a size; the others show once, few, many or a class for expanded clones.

cdr3_aa: CASSDGLSYEQYF
cdr3_nt: TGTGCCAGCAGCGACGGACTTTCCTACGAGCAGTACTTC
v_call: TRBV9
d_call: .
clone_size: .
j_call: TRBJ2-7

cdr3_aa: CASSPFEQFF
cdr3_nt: TGTGCCAGCAGCCCCTTCGAGCAGTTCTTC
v_call: TRBV7-8
d_call: .
clone_size: .
j_call: TRBJ2-1

cdr3_aa: CASSIQGYEQYF
cdr3_nt: TGTGCCAGTAGTATCCAGGGGTACGAGCAGTACTTC
v_call: TRBV19
d_call: .
clone_size: few
j_call: TRBJ2-7

cdr3_aa: CASSKTGGVHEQYF
cdr3_nt: TGTGCCAGCAGCAAGACAGGGGGCGTCCACGAGCAGTACTTC
v_call: TRBV6-5
d_call: TRBD1
clone_size: .
j_call: TRBJ2-7

cdr3_aa: CASSLEGSVANEQFF
cdr3_nt: TGTGCCAGCAGCTTGGAAGGGAGTGTAGCCAATGAGCAGTTCTTC
v_call: TRBV5-8
d_call: .
clone_size: once
j_call: TRBJ2-1

cdr3_aa: CAWSSTGGTSYNEQFF
cdr3_nt: TGTGCCTGGAGTTCAACGGGAGGGACCTCCTACAATGAGCAGTTCTTC
v_call: TRBV30
d_call: TRBD2
clone_size: .
j_call: TRBJ2-1

cdr3_aa: CASSLMIGGDEQYF
cdr3_nt: TGCGCCAGCAGCTTGATGATAGGGGGGGACGAGCAGTACTTC
v_call: TRBV5-1
d_call: .
clone_size: .
j_call: TRBJ2-7

cdr3_aa: CASSPDRGLDGYTF
cdr3_nt: TGTGCCAGCAGTCCCGACAGGGGGCTTGATGGCTACACCTTC
v_call: TRBV6-5
d_call: TRBD1
clone_size: few
j_call: TRBJ1-2

cdr3_aa: CASSSIGQRSGNTIYF
cdr3_nt: TGTGCCAGCAGCTCAATTGGACAGCGCTCTGGAAACACCATATATTTT
v_call: TRBV7-8
d_call: .
clone_size: .
j_call: TRBJ1-3

cdr3_aa: CASSALLAGESSYEQYF
cdr3_nt: TGTGCCAGCAGCGCCCTGCTAGCGGGGGAGAGCTCCTACGAGCAGTACTTC
v_call: TRBV4-2
d_call: TRBD2
clone_size: .
j_call: TRBJ2-7

cdr3_aa: CAISDGYGTGANVLTF
cdr3_nt: TGTGCCATCAGTGACGGCTACGGGACTGGGGCCAACGTCCTGACTTTC
v_call: TRBV10-3
d_call: .
clone_size: once
j_call: TRBJ2-6

cdr3_aa: CASRGQGGPVGYTF
cdr3_nt: TGTGCCAGCAGAGGACAGGGAGGTCCCGTGGGCTACACCTTC
v_call: TRBV25-1
d_call: TRBD1
clone_size: .
j_call: TRBJ1-2